The TCR beta chain under discussion was sequenced for a study of T cells after yellow fever vaccination. TCRdb analysed the 5' RACE reads with MiXCR anew, one entry per CDR3 protein. The table lists 500,000 to 650,000 distinct CDR3 sequences, roughly 12% of them singletons. General study results and limits: Abundant clonotypes from the bulk population could have been carried over as contaminants into FACS-sorted repertoires. Among primary-vaccination clones, most reappeared after the booster, at around 97% for CD4 and approximately 88% for CD8. Weaker in magnitude, the secondary response showed a faster peak on day 5 versus 15. Only a small proportion of the clonotypes turned up in both the CD4 and the CD8 compartments, likely arising from convergent recombination.

This clonotype turned up a few times. Its antigen is not identified. The source of this sequence is a young man who received the YFV17D yellow fever vaccine. The starting material was PBMCs, obtained on the day of the yellow fever booster vaccination.

CDR3 in amino acids: CASSIRAGTSGRYEQYF. The DNA of the CDR3 is TGTGCCAGTAGTATCCGGGCGGGAACTAGCGGACGATACGAGCAGTACTTC. This chain links TRBV19 with TRBJ2-7, with 8 nucleotides matching TRBD2. Germline CDR1 and CDR2: LNHDA and SQIVND (reference sequence). The CDR3 runs to 17 residues. Trimming removed 3 bases from V and 4 bases from J; junction bases left unmatched: 14.